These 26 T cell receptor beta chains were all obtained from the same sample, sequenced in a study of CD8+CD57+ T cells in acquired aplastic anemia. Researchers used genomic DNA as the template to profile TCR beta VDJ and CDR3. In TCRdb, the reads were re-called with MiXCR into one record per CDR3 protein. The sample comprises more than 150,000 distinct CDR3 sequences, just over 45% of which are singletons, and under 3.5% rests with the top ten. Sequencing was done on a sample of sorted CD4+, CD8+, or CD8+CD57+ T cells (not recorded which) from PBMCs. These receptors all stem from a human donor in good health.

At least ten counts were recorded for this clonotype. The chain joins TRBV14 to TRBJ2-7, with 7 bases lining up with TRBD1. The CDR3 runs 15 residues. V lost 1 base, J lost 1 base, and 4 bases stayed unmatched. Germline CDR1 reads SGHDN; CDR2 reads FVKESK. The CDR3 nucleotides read TGTGCCAGCAGCCAAGCGACAGGGTTTTCCTACGAGCAGTACTTC. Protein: CASSQATGFSYEQYF. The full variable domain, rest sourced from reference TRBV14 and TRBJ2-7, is EAGVTQFPSHSVIEKGQTVTLRCDPISGHDNLYWYRRVMGKEIKFLLHFVKESKQDESGMPNNRFLAERTGGTYSTLKVQPAELEDSGVYFCASSQATGFSYEQYFGPGTRLTVT.

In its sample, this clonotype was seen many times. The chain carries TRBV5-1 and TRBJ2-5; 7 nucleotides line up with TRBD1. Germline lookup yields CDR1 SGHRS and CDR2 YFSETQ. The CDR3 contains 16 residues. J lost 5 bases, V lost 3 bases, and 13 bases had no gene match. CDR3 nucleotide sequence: TGCGCCAGCAGCTACCGGGACAGCCAAAGGCTGGAGACCCAGTACTTC. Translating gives CASSYRDSQRLETQYF.

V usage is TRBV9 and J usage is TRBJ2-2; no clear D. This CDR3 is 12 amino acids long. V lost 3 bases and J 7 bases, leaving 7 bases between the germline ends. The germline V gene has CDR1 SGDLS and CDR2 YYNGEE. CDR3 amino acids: CASSDYIGELFF. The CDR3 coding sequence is TGTGCCAGCAGCGACTATATCGGGGAGCTGTTTTTT. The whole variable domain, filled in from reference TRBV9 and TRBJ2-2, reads DSGVTQTPKHLITATGQRVTLRCSPRSGDLSVYWYQQSLDQGLQFLIQYYNGEERAKGNILERFSAQQFPDLHSELNLSSLELGDSALYFCASSDYIGELFFGEGSRLTVL.

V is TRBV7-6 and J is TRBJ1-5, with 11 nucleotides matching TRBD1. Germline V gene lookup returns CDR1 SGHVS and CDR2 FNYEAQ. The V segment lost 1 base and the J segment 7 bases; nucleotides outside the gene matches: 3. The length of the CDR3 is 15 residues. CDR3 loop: CASSLEDRGHQPQHF. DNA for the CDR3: TGTGCCAGCAGCTTAGAGGACAGGGGGCACCAGCCCCAGCATTTT. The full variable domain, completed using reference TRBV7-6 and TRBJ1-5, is GAGVSQSPRYKVTKRGQDVALRCDPISGHVSLYWYRQALGQGPEFLTYFNYEAQQDKSGLPNDRFSAERPEGSISTLTIQRTEQRDSAMYRCASSLEDRGHQPQHFGDGTRLSIL.

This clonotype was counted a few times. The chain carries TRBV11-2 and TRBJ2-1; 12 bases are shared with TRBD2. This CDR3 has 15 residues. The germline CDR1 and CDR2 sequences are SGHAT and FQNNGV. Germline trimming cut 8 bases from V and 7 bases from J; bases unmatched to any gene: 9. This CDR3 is CASGASSGRGNEQFF. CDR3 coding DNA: TGTGCCAGCGGGGCTTCTAGCGGGAGGGGGAATGAGCAGTTCTTC.

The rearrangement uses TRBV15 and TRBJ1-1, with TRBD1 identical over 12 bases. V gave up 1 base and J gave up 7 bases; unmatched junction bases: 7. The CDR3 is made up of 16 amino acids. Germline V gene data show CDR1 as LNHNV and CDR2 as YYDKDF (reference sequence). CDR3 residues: CATSRVPGTGGFEAFF. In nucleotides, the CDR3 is TGTGCCACCAGCAGAGTTCCCGGGACAGGGGGCTTTGAAGCTTTCTTT.

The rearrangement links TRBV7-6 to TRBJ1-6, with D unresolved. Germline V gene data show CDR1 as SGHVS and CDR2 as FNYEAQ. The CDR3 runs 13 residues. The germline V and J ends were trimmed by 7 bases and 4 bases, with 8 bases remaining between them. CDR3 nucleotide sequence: TGTGCCAGCACCACCGGATATAATTCACCCCTCCACTTT. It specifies CASTTGYNSPLHF. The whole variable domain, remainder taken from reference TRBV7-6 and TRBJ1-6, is GAGVSQSPRYKVTKRGQDVALRCDPISGHVSLYWYRQALGQGPEFLTYFNYEAQQDKSGLPNDRFSAERPEGSISTLTIQRTEQRDSAMYRCASTTGYNSPLHFGNGTRLTVT.

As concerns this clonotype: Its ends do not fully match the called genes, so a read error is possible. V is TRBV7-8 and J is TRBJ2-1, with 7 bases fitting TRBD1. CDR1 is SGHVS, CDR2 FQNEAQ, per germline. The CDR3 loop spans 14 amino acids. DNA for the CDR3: TGTGCCAACAGCCCCGGAAGCGACAGGGACGAGCAGTTCTTC. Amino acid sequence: CANSPGSDRDEQFF.

The CDR3 DNA reads TGTGCCAGCAGCAGCGGGACCAAAGAGACCCAGTACTTC. Encoded protein: CASSSGTKETQYF. J is TRBJ2-5 and V is TRBV2, with TRBD2 identical over 7 bases. V lost 6 bases to trimming and J lost 3 bases; unmatched junction nucleotides: 4. The CDR3 has 13 amino acids. CDR1 and CDR2 (germline): SNHLY, FYNNEI.

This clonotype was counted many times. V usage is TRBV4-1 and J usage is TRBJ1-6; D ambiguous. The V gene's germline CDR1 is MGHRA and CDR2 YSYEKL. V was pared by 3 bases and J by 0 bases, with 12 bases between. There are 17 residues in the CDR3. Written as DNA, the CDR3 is TGCGCCAGCAGCCAGGTAGGACGGAGCTCCTATAATTCACCCCTCCACTTT. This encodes CASSQVGRSSYNSPLHF.

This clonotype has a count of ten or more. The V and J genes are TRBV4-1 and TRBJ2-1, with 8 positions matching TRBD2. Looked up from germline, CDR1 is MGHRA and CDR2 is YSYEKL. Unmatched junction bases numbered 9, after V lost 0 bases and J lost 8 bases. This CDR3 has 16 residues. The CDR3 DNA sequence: TGCGCCAGCAGCCAAGATCCAGCGGGAGCTGTCGATGAGCAGTTCTTC. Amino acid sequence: CASSQDPAGAVDEQFF.

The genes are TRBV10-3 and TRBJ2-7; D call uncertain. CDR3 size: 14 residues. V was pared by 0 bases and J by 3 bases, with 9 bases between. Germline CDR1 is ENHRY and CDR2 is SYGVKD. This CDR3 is CAISESGRDYEQYF. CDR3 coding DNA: TGTGCCATCAGTGAGTCCGGCAGAGACTACGAGCAGTACTTC.

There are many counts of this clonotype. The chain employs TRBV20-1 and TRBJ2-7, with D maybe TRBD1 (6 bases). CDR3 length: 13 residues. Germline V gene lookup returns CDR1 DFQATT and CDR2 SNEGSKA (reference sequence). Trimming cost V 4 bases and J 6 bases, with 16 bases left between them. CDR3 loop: CSATHRAWGEQYF. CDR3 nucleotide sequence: TGCAGTGCTACGCACAGGGCTTGGGGCGAGCAGTACTTC.

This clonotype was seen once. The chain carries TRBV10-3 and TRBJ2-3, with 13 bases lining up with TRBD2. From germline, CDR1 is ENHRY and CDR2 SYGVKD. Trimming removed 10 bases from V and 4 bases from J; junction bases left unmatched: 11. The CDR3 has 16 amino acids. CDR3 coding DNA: TGTGCCACCGACGCCAAAACTAGCGGGAGGGCAGATACGCAGTATTTT. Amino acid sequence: CATDAKTSGRADTQYF.

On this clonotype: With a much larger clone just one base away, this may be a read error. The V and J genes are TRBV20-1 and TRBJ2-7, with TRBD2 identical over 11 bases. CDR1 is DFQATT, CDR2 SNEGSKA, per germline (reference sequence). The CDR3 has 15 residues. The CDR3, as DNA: TGCAGTGCTAGGGGGACTAGCGGTCTCTCCTGCGAGCAGTACTTC. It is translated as CSARGTSGLSCEQYF.

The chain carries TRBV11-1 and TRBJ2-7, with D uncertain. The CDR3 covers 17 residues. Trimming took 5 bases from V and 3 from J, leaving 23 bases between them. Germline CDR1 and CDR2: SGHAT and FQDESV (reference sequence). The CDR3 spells CASSKEVLTSPHYEQYF. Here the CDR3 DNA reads TGTGCCAGCAGCAAAGAAGTCCTCACAAGCCCTCACTACGAGCAGTACTTC. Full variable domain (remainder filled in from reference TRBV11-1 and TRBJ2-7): EAEVAQSPRYKITEKSQAVAFWCDPISGHATLYWYRQILGQGPELLVQFQDESVVDDSQLPKDRFSAERLKGVDSTLKIQPAELGDSAMYLCASSKEVLTSPHYEQYFGPGTRLTVT.

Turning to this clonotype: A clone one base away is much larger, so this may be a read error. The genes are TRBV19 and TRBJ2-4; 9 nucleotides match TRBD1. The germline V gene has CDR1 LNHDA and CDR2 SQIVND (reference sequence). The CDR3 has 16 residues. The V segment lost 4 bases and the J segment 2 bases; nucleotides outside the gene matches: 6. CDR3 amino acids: CASSTLGQGTKNIQYF. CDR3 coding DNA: TGTGCCAGTAGTACACTGGGACAGGGAACCAAAAACATTCAGTACTTC.

In DNA form, the CDR3 reads TGTGCCAGCCACTCTCAGGGACTCGTCGCCTACGAGCAGTACTTC. It codes for CASHSQGLVAYEQYF. The chain employs TRBV14 and TRBJ2-7, with TRBD2 as a possible D gene (6 bases). CDR1 and CDR2 from the germline V gene are SGHDN and FVKESK. The CDR3 has 15 residues. Trimming stripped 8 bases from V and 2 bases from J, with 19 bases between.

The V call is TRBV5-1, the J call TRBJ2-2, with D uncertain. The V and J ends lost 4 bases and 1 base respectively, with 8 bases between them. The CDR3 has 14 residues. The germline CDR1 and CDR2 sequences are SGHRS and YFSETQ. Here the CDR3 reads CASSDGVNTGELFF. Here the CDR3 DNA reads TGCGCCAGCAGCGACGGCGTGAACACCGGGGAGCTGTTTTTT.

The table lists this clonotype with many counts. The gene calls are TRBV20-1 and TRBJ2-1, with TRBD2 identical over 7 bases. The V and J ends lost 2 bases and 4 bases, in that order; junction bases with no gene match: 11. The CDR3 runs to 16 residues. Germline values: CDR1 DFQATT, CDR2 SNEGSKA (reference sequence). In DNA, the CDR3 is TGCAGTGCTAGAACCCGTCTAGCGGACCAATACAATGAGCAGTTCTTC. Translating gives CSARTRLADQYNEQFF.

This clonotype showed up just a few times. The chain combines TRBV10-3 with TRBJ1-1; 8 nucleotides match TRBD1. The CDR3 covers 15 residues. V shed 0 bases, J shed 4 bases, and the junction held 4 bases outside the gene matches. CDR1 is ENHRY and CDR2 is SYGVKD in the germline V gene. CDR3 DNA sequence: TGTGCCATCAGTGAGTCGGACAGGGTGGCCACTGAAGCTTTCTTT. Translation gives CAISESDRVATEAFF.

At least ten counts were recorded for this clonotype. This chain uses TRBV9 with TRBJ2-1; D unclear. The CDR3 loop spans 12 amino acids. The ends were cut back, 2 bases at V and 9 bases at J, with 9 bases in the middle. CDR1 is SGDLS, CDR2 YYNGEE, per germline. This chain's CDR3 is CASSVMSGEQFF. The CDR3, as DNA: TGTGCCAGCAGCGTTATGTCTGGTGAGCAGTTCTTC.

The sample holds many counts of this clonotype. CDR3 in amino acids: CASSMRGGNYEQYF. The CDR3 DNA reads TGTGCCAGTAGTATGAGGGGCGGGAACTACGAGCAGTACTTC. The chain combines TRBV19 with TRBJ2-7; tentatively, D is TRBD2 (6 bases). The V gene's germline CDR1 is LNHDA and CDR2 SQIVND (reference sequence). V gave up 3 bases and J gave up 3 bases, with 12 bases separating them. The CDR3 loop spans 14 amino acids.

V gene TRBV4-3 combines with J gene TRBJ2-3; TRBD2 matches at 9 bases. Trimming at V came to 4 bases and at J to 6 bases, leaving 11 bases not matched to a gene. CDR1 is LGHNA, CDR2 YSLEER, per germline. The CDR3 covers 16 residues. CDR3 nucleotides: TGCGCCAGCAGCCCCAAGTTTGCGGGGGGGCCCGATACGCAGTATTTT. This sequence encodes CASSPKFAGGPDTQYF.

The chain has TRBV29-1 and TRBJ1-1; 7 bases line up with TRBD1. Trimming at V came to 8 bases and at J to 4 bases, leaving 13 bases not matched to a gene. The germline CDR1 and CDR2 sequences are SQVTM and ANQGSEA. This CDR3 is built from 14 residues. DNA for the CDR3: TGCAGCATCGGTAGGGGGCGCTTGGGCACTGAAGCTTTCTTT. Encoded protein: CSIGRGRLGTEAFF.

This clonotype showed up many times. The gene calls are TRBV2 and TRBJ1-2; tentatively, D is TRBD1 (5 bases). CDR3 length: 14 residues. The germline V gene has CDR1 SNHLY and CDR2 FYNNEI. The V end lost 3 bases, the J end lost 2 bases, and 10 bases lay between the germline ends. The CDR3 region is CASSDGRANYGYTF. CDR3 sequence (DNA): TGTGCCAGCAGTGACGGCAGGGCGAACTATGGCTACACCTTC.